The clone carrying this T cell receptor (beta chain) came up many times. This entry is derived from a study of Graves' ophthalmopathy and Graves' hyperthyroidism. The V end was cut by 4 bases, the J end by 5 bases, with 8 bases between. This CDR3 has 12 residues. From germline, CDR1 is MNHEY and CDR2 SVGAGI. Using RNA transcripts, the TCR beta CDR3 regions were amplified. First-round RT-PCR used HTBI primers; second-round multiplex PCR followed. Each CDR3 protein gets one entry after TCRdb re-called the multiplex PCR reads with MiXCR. This table has approximately 410,000 distinct CDR3 sequences, 15% appearing once.

The clonotype was recovered from a young woman with stable Graves' hyperthyroidism. The material sequenced was peripheral blood. This sequence joins TRBV6-5 and TRBJ2-5; the D gene is possibly TRBD2 (5 bases). CDR3 in DNA: TGTGCCAGCAGTTTCGACTATGAGACCCAGTACTTC. Translated, it gives CASSFDYETQYF.